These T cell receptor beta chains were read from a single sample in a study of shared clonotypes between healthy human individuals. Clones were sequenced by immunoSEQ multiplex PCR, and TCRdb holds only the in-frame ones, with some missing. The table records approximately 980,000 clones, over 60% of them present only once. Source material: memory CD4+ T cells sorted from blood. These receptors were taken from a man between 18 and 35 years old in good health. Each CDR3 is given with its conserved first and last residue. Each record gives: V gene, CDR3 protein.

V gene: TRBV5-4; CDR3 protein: CASSTGLNTGELFF
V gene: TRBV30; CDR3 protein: CAWSSTGNNQPQHF
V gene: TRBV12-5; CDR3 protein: CASVFGGERNQPQHF
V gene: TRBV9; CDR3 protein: CASSVDGLAGGRTDTQYF
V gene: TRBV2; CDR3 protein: CASSTVMDTQYF
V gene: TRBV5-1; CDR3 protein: CASSTAGTGGETQYF
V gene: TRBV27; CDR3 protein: CASSSEMSGKYNEQFF
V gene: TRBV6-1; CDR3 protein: CASSERRREAGEQYF
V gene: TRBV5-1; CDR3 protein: CASSPGTSYNEQFF
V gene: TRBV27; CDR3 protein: CASGLDYEQYF
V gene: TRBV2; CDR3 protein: CARQTDDSNQPQHF
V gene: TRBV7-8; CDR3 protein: CASSLREDTGELFF
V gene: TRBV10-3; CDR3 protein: CAIMASYEQYF
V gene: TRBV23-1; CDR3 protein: CASSQNPYARASGNTIYF
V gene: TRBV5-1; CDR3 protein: CASSLGQGAPYYGYTF
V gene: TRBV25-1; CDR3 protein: CASSLPRDRGDTQYF
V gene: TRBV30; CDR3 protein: CAFSRDRGNEQYF
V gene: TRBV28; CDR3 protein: CASRSPLSGVSSFF
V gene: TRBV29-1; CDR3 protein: CSVEAGTSSTDTQYF
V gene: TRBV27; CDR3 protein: CASSLYARGSPLHF
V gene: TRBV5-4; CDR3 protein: CASTGKQGREQYF
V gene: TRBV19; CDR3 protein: CASSIGDRGRGQPQHF